This T cell receptor beta chain originates from a study of blood T cell repertoires in COVID-19. At the level of the study: Samples taken during acute and convalescent COVID-19 were collected in the United States, Italy and Spain. T cells, B-cell-depleted T cells, or PBMCs provided the cDNA or gDNA that served as material.

Original analysis: For nucleated cells, counts were estimated from reference gene primer amplification. Some clones are missing from TCRdb's copy, which holds only in-frame ones; the method was immunoSEQ multiplex PCR. V and J calls and clone size are copied from that table; D and trimming were computed from the DNA. This sample has some 67,000 clones, with 79% found just once. The CDR3 runs to 11 residues. The ends were cut back, 4 bases at V and 11 bases at J, with 8 bases in the middle. Looked up from germline, CDR1 is MNHEY and CDR2 is SVGAGI. Material for sequencing was peripheral blood. The TCR comes from a woman aged 55-70 years with acute or convalescent COVID-19. The chain recombines TRBV6-5 with TRBJ2-2; D is undetermined. CDR3 nucleotides: TGTGCCAGCAGTTCCCGGTCCGAGCTGTTTTTT. Translation: CASSSRSELFF.